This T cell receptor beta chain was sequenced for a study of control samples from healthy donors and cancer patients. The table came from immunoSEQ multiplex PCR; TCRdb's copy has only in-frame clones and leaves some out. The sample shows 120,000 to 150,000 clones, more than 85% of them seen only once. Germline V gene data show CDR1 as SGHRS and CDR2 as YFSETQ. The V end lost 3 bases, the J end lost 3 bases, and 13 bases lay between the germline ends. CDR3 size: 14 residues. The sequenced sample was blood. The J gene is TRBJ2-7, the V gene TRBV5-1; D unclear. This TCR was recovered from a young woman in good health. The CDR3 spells CASSSRTLNYEQYF. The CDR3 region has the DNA TGCGCCAGCAGCTCACGGACGCTCAACTACGAGCAGTACTTC.